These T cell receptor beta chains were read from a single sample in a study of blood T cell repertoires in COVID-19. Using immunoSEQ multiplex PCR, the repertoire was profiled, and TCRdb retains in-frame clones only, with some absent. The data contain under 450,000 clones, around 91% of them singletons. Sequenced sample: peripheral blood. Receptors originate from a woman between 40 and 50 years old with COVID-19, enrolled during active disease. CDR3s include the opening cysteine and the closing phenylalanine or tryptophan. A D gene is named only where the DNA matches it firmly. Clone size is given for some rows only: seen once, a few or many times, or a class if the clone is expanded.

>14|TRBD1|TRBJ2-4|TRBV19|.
CASSTRDRGNIQCF
TGTGCCAGTAGCACCCGGGACAGGGGGAACATTCAGTGCTTC
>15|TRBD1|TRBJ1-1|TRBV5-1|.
CASSLEGAGFTEAFF
TGCGCCAGCAGCTTGGAGGGGGCAGGGTTCACTGAAGCTTTCTTT
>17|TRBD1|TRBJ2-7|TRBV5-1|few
CASSLVPTGTGEQFRYF
TGCGCCAGCAGCTTGGTTCCTACCGGGACAGGGGAACAATTTCGGTACTTC
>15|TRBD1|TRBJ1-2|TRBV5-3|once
CARSLRRDRVSGYTF
TGTGCCAGAAGCTTGCGTCGGGACAGGGTCTCCGGCTACACCTTC
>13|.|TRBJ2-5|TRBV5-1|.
CASSLAGRSSQYF
TGCGCCAGCAGCTTGGCAGGGCGGAGTAGCCAGTACTTC
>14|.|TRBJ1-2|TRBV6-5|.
CAAWGGAGSYGYTF
TGTGCAGCCTGGGGGGGGGCGGGCAGCTATGGCTACACCTTC
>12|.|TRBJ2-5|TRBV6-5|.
CASSTGLETQYF
TGTGCCAGCAGCACCGGACTAGAGACCCAGTACTTC
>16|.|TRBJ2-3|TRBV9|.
CASSVGGKGGTDTQYF
TGTGCCAGCAGCGTTGGGGGGAAAGGGGGCACAGATACGCAGTATTTT
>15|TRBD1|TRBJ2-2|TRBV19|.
CASKEAGGVTGELFF
TGTGCCAGTAAAGAGGCAGGGGGTGTCACCGGGGAGCTGTTTTTT
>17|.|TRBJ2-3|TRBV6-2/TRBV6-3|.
CASSTYLGGNPKDTQYF
TGTGCCAGCAGTACCTACCTTGGCGGGAACCCCAAAGATACGCAGTATTTT
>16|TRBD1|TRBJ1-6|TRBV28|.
CASSPRQGTYNSPLHF
TGTGCCAGCAGTCCCCGACAGGGAACCTATAATTCACCCCTCCACTTT